The source of this TCR beta chain is a study of cytotoxic CD8 clonotypes in ibrutinib-treated CLL. Study at large: Median treatment time before response sampling was over ten months, range 6 to 36. The study recorded mean values of approximately 260,000 productive templates and approximately 94,000 productive rearrangements per sample. Study observations and caveats: Among the clonotypes, public ones were uncommon and contracted or held stable on treatment.

Trimming left V 2 bases short and J 0 bases short, with 10 bases between. The CDR3 is 15 amino acids. Germline CDR1 is MGHDK and CDR2 is SYGVNS. TCRdb's copy holds only in-frame clones and misses some; the assay was immunoSEQ multiplex PCR. This table holds 140,000 to 150,000 clones, about 75% found once. Regarding this clone: Its specificity is unknown.

The chain joins TRBV25-1 to TRBJ1-1; tentatively, D is TRBD1 (5 bases). Sequenced here: PBMCs, sampled after 24 months of ibrutinib treatment. The sequence came from a human donor with chronic lymphocytic leukemia. CDR3 amino acids: CASSEGTYLNTEAFF. CDR3 bases: TGTGCCAGCAGTGAAGGGACCTACCTGAACACTGAAGCTTTCTTT.